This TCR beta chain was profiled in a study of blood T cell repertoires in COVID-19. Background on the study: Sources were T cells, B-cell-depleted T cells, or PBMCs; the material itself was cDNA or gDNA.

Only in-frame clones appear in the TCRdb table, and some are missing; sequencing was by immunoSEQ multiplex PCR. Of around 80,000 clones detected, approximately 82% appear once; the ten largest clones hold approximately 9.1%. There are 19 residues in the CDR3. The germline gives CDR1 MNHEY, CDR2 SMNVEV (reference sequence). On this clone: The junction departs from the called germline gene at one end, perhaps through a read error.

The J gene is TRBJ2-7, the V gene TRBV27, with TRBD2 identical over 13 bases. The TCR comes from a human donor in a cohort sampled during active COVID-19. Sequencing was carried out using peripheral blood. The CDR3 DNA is TGTGCCAGCAGTTTACTCCCCGGGACTAGCGGGATGGGGAACTACGGGCAGTACTTC. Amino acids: CASSLLPGTSGMGNYGQYF.